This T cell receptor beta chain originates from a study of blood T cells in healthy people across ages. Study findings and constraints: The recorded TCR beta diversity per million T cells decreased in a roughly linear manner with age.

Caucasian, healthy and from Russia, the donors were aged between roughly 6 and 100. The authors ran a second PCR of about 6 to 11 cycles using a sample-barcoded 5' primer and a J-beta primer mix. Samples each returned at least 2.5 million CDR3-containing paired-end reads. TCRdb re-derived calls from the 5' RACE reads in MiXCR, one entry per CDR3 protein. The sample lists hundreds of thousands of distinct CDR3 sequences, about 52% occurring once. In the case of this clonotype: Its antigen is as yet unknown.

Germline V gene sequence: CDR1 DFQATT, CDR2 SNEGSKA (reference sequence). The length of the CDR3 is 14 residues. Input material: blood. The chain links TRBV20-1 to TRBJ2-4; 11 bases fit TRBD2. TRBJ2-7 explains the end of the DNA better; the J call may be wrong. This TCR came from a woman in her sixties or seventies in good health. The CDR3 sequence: CSAERLAGSYEQYF. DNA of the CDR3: TGCAGTGCTGAAAGACTAGCGGGGTCCTACGAGCAGTACTTC.